What follows describes a single T cell receptor (beta chain). Data came from immunoSEQ multiplex PCR; TCRdb stores just in-frame clones and leaves some out. Among 250,000 to 400,000 clones, approximately 91% were seen once, and the ten largest hold roughly 0.88%. The CDR3 is made up of 16 amino acids. The germline V gene encodes CDR1 MGHRA and CDR2 YSYEKL. Unmatched junction bases numbered 12, after V lost 4 bases and J lost 5 bases. This sample is part of a study of cytomegalovirus exposure and HLA in healthy donors. The chain employs TRBV4-1 and TRBJ1-1, with 8 bases that match TRBD1. This TCR came from a young man in good health and CMV-seronegative. The sequencing input was PBMCs. CDR3 coding DNA: TGCGCCAGCAGCCGGTCAAGCCAGGGGGCTAGTACTGAAGCTTTCTTT. This translates into CASSRSSQGASTEAFF.